Only a few counts were recorded for the clone carrying this T cell receptor (beta chain). These data are taken from a study of blood T cells in healthy people across ages. Deletions cut 3 bases from V and 5 bases from J, with 17 bases between. The CDR3 contains 15 residues. Per the germline V gene, CDR1 is SQVTM and CDR2 is ANQGSEA. Using a J-beta primer mix together with a sample-barcoded 5' primer, a second PCR was run for roughly 6 to 11 cycles. TCRdb fed the 5' RACE reads into MiXCR, producing one record per CDR3 protein. The sample has 1 million or so distinct CDR3 sequences; around 25% are singletons. The data also belong to a second study, concerning T cells of mothers and their children.

The material sequenced was blood. This chain uses TRBV29-1 with TRBJ2-1, with D perhaps matching TRBD2 (5 bases). The TCR was taken from a girl aged 2 to 10 in good health. The CDR3 nucleotides read TGCAGCGTTGACTGGGAGCCTACCCTTAACAATGAGCAGTTCTTC. Translating gives CSVDWEPTLNNEQFF.